This T cell receptor (beta chain) was sequenced in a study of PD-1 blockade in classical Hodgkin lymphoma (TCRdb year 2020). A note on the overall study: Nivolumab dosing was 3 mg/kg intravenously every 2 weeks, continuing until either disease progression or unacceptable toxicity. The study used CyTOF and TCR beta sequencing to define a peripheral blood immune signature of response to PD-1 blockade in classical Hodgkin lymphoma.

The sample's time point label is to be understood as: cycle 2 day 1 (C2D1) of nivolumab. Relapse after autologous stem cell transplantation had occurred in all trial patients, and cohorts A, B and C were distinguished by prior brentuximab vedotin exposure. A total of roughly 60 patients with relapsed/refractory classical Hodgkin lymphoma made up the trial cohort, and each patient's best overall response was complete response, partial response or progressive disease. Single-agent nivolumab was administered to trial patients in the multi-cohort phase II CheckMate 205 trial. An independent review committee assessed best overall response using the 2007 International Working Group response criteria. Trial PBMCs were collected immediately before nivolumab initiation (C1D1) and during therapy at cycle 2 day 1 and cycle 4 day 1. Peripheral blood was collected in 8 mL Vacutainer Cell Preparation Tubes, from which PBMCs were isolated by centrifugation and then cryopreserved.

With respect to this clone: What this receptor recognizes is not known. Base-call qualities are not available, and no considerably larger clone is one nucleotide away.

Genomic DNA was extracted with the Qiagen DNeasy kit from unsorted PBMCs and from negatively selected CD4+ and CD8+ fractions. TCR beta CDR3 regions were amplified by immunoSEQ multiplex PCR using primers annealing to V and J segments. A synthetic immune receptor repertoire was used to minimize amplification bias, and any residual bias was removed computationally once sequencing was done. The study's processing was this. Repertoire diversity was quantified as the Shannon entropy index using custom Python scripts. Unsorted, CD4+ and CD8+ repertoires were examined separately, except in combined analyses, for which CD4+ and CD8+ sequences were merged in silico. Clonal expansion was defined as a frequency increase of at least 2-fold after treatment compared with C1D1, and clones undetected at baseline were assigned a pseudocount of 0.5. Singleton clones were defined as clones with 0 or 1 copy at C1D1, and non-singleton clones were defined as clones with 2 or more copies. By matching protein sequences in sorted samples from the same patient, clones expanded in unsorted samples were annotated as CD4+, CD8+ or unknown. Wilcoxon tests on paired samples were used to test changes in diversity from C1D1 to C4D1. TCRdb mirrors the immuneACCESS table, restricted to in-frame sequences. Some clones are absent from its copies; in checked studies, under half trace to an unresolved V gene, and the reason for the others is unknown. Clonal size and the V and J genes are those of that table, whereas D and trimming came from the DNA. In all, the sample holds 25,000 to 30,000 clones, and around 73% of those were seen once. The ten top clones hold 35% of the sample.

Between the V and J ends, shortened by 5 bases and 2 bases respectively, the junction contains 12 bases. The germline V gene gives CDR1 as SGHTA and CDR2 as FQGTGA. The CDR3 measures 14 amino acids from cysteine to phenylalanine. Just the 42-base CDR3 DNA is kept, in frame starting at base 1. Here is what the overall study found, with its caveats: Trial patients achieving complete response had baseline diversity similar to newly diagnosed patients, whereas partial responders and progressors had significantly lower diversity. CD4+ but not CD8+ TCR diversity rose significantly by C4D1 (p=0.0027 vs p=0.16), most apparent in complete responders (p=0.02). Baseline TCR diversity was reported to be lower in newly diagnosed patients than in healthy donors and to be lower still in relapsed/refractory patients. Lower diversity was observed in patients in whom nivolumab was started less than 1 year after ASCT, and these patients were excluded from later analyses so that confounding by immune reconstitution would be avoided. The study covered only a single clinical trial cohort, and the causes of the repertoire differences, possibly disease activity or prior therapy, were still not defined.

The chain was built from TRBV7-3 and TRBJ1-1; the D gene is perhaps TRBD1, on 5 matching bases. The receptor was isolated from a human donor with classical Hodgkin lymphoma. Sequenced material: peripheral blood mononuclear cells (PBMCs), taken before the second cycle of nivolumab. DNA sequence: TGTGCCAGCAGCGAGCAGGGTATAAACACTGAAGCTTTCTTT. Its protein product is CASSEQGINTEAFF.